These 31 T cell receptor beta chains originate from one sample sequenced in a study of blood T cell repertoires in COVID-19 (dated by TCRdb to between 2020 and 2021). To prepare the library, the immunoSEQ multiplex PCR assay was applied. TCRdb took over this immuneACCESS table, retaining in-frame rearrangements with V and J assigned. Such tables are incomplete; in checked studies, under half of the missing clones stem from an unresolved V gene, and the remainder is unexplained. In all, the sample holds 140,000 to 150,000 clones, and approximately 80% of those were seen once. The top ten hold over 4% of the sample. Sequenced material: peripheral blood. These receptor sequences come from a woman aged 50 to 60 with acute or convalescent COVID-19.

The CDR3 coding sequence is TGTGCCAGCAGCTTAATGGGGAGCTCCTACAATGAGCAGTTCTTC. Translated, it gives CASSLMGSSYNEQFF. The V gene is TRBV7-8, the J gene TRBJ2-1; maybe TRBD2 (5 bases). The V and J ends lost 2 bases and 0 bases respectively, with 8 bases between them. The CDR3 contains 15 residues. Germline assignment: CDR1 SGHVS and CDR2 FQNEAQ.

The chain couples TRBV7-2 to TRBJ2-7, with 7 nucleotides matching TRBD1. V was clipped by 5 bases and J by 0 bases; unmatched bases: 7. This CDR3 comprises 15 residues. Per germline, CDR1 SGHTA and CDR2 FQGNSA. The CDR3 loop reads CASSHLGDSSYEQYF. As DNA, the CDR3 is TGTGCCAGCAGCCACCTGGGGGACAGCTCCTACGAGCAGTACTTC. Based on the CDR3 plus reference TRBV7-2 and TRBJ2-7, the full variable domain is GAGVSQSPSNKVTEKGKDVELRCDPISGHTALYWYRQSLGQGLEFLIYFQGNSAPDKSGLPSDRFSAERTGGSVSTLTIQRTQQEDSAVYLCASSHLGDSSYEQYFGPGTRLTVT.

J is TRBJ2-3 and V is TRBV10-3, with 9 bases fitting TRBD2. CDR1 and CDR2 (germline): ENHRY, SYGVKD. CDR3 length equals 14 residues. With V trimmed by 6 bases and J by 6 bases, 7 bases remained unmatched. The CDR3 here is CAIRPGLASDTQYF. For the CDR3, the DNA is TGTGCCATCAGACCGGGACTAGCTTCGGATACGCAGTATTTT.

The chain joins TRBV19 to TRBJ1-4; 7 bases fit TRBD1. From germline, CDR1 is LNHDA and CDR2 SQIVND (reference sequence). Losses at the gene ends were 9 bases for V and 4 bases for J; bases not matched to a gene: 23. The CDR3 has 19 residues. CDR3 residues: CASRSKRAEKGQFNEKLFF. The DNA for the CDR3 is TGTGCCAGCAGGTCGAAACGGGCTGAAAAGGGACAGTTTAATGAAAAACTGTTTTTT.

Regarding this clone: Other DNA sequences within the sample encode an identical CDR3. This sequence joins TRBV27 and TRBJ2-7; maybe TRBD1 (6 bases). Trimming removed 6 bases at V and 6 bases at J, with 21 bases between. Germline V lookup: CDR1 MNHEY, CDR2 SMNVEV (reference sequence). The CDR3 is made up of 15 amino acids. CDR3 region: CASRDTGRQGIEQYF. The CDR3 DNA follows: TGTGCCAGCAGAGATACCGGACGTCAGGGGATCGAGCAGTACTTC.

V gene TRBV29-1 combines with J gene TRBJ2-1, with 9 bases that match TRBD2. The CDR3 runs to 15 residues. Germline assignment: CDR1 SQVTM and CDR2 ANQGSEA. The V and J ends lost 1 base and 4 bases, in that order; junction bases with no gene match: 5. CDR3 amino acids: CSVEGRGGPYNEQFF. The CDR3 nucleotides are TGCAGCGTTGAAGGGCGGGGGGGCCCATACAATGAGCAGTTCTTC.

This chain links TRBV6-5 with TRBJ2-2; 9 bases are a match to TRBD2. V was clipped by 6 bases and J by 1 base; unmatched bases: 3. CDR1 and CDR2 (germline): MNHEY, SVGAGI. The CDR3 runs 15 residues. Here the CDR3 DNA reads TGTGCCAGCAGAAGACTAGCGGTGAACACCGGGGAGCTGTTTTTT. Translated, it gives CASRRLAVNTGELFF.

V and J are TRBV5-1 and TRBJ2-3, with 13 bases that match TRBD2. CDR1 SGHRS and CDR2 YFSETQ come from the germline V gene. The CDR3 runs to 17 residues. Trimming cost V 4 bases and J 5 bases; bases outside gene matches: 10. DNA of the CDR3: TGCGCCAGCAGCCTCCTGACTAGCGGGGGGCAGGAAGATACGCAGTATTTT. It is translated as CASSLLTSGGQEDTQYF.

V is TRBV7-8 and J is TRBJ1-2; 7 positions agree with TRBD1. CDR1 and CDR2 from the germline V gene are SGHVS and FQNEAQ. The CDR3 sequence is 14 residues long. With V trimmed by 5 bases and J by 3 bases, 6 bases remained unmatched. This CDR3 reads CASSDSTGYYGYTF. CDR3 nucleotides: TGTGCCAGCAGCGACTCGACAGGGTACTATGGCTACACCTTC. The full variable domain, its missing parts supplied by reference TRBV7-8 and TRBJ1-2, is GAGVSQSPRYKVAKRGQDVALRCDPISGHVSLFWYQQALGQGPEFLTYFQNEAQLDKSGLPSDRFFAERPEGSVSTLKIQRTQQEDSAVYLCASSDSTGYYGYTFGSGTRLTVV.

This chain connects TRBV5-6 to TRBJ1-5; tentative D call: TRBD1 (5 bases). V lost 4 bases to trimming and J lost 1 base, with 12 bases between them. This CDR3 comprises 15 residues. The germline gives CDR1 SGHDT, CDR2 YYEEEE. CDR3 protein: CASSIQGLSNQPQHF. Here the CDR3 DNA reads TGTGCCAGCAGCATCCAGGGTTTGAGCAATCAGCCCCAGCATTTT. Looking up the rest from reference TRBV5-6 and TRBJ1-5 gives the full variable domain: DAGVTQSPTHLIKTRGQQVTLRCSPKSGHDTVSWYQQALGQGPQFIFQYYEEEERQRGNFPDRFSGHQFPNYSSELNVNALLLGDSALYLCASSIQGLSNQPQHFGDGTRLSIL.

V usage is TRBV29-1 and J usage is TRBJ1-4; D gene ambiguous. Germline V gene sequence: CDR1 SQVTM, CDR2 ANQGSEA. The CDR3 has 13 residues. Trimming took off 5 bases at V and 10 bases at J, with 17 bases between the two ends. CDR3 in DNA: TGCAGCGTTCGCTCGGAGGGAGGAGGAAAACTGTTTTTT. Translated, it gives CSVRSEGGGKLFF.

V gene TRBV18 combines with J gene TRBJ1-2, with 7 bases lining up with TRBD1. From germline, CDR1 is KGHSH and CDR2 LQKENI. The CDR3 totals 16 residues. V was pared by 4 bases and J by 0 bases, with 8 bases of the junction left unmatched. The CDR3 nucleotides read TGTGCCAGCTCACAGCTTCCGACAGGGACTAACTATGGCTACACCTTC. Amino acids: CASSQLPTGTNYGYTF.

The chain is built from TRBV10-2 and TRBJ2-3; 10 bases agree with TRBD2. The CDR3 runs 15 residues. The J segment lost 6 bases and the V segment lost 11 bases, leaving 14 bases of the junction unmatched. In germline, CDR1 is WSHSY, CDR2 SAAADI. This CDR3 reads CAARGDSGGSDTQYF. DNA of the CDR3: TGCGCCGCCCGGGGGGATAGCGGGGGGTCGGATACGCAGTATTTT.

The chain is built from TRBV28 and TRBJ1-1, with D unresolved. In germline, CDR1 is MDHEN, CDR2 SYDVKM. The V gene lost 3 bases and the J gene lost 3 bases, with 17 bases spanning the gap. The length of the CDR3 is 16 residues. The CDR3 is CASSLGRSDGYTEAFF. The CDR3 nucleotides are TGTGCCAGCAGTTTGGGCAGGTCCGATGGGTACACTGAAGCTTTCTTT. Filled out from reference TRBV28 and TRBJ1-1, the complete variable domain reads DVKVTQSSRYLVKRTGEKVFLECVQDMDHENMFWYRQDPGLGLRLIYFSYDVKMKEKGDIPEGYSVSREKKERFSLILESASTNQTSMYLCASSLGRSDGYTEAFFGQGTRLTVV.

V usage is TRBV11-2 and J usage is TRBJ1-5, with unresolved D. V was pared by 0 bases and J by 11 bases, with 11 bases between. The germline V gene has CDR1 SGHAT and CDR2 FQNNGV. This CDR3 is built from 13 residues. The CDR3 coding sequence is TGTGCCAGCAGCTTAGAGGTTTTCGGTACCCAGCATTTT. This codes for CASSLEVFGTQHF. Combining the CDR3 with reference TRBV11-2 and TRBJ1-5 gives the whole variable domain EAGVAQSPRYKIIEKRQSVAFWCNPISGHATLYWYQQILGQGPKLLIQFQNNGVVDDSQLPKDRFSAERLKGVDSTLKIQPAKLEDSAVYLCASSLEVFGTQHFGDGTRLSIL.

This sequence joins TRBV19 and TRBJ2-7; tentatively, D is TRBD1 (5 bases). The germline V gene encodes CDR1 LNHDA and CDR2 SQIVND (reference sequence). V lost 6 bases and J 3 bases, leaving 18 bases between the germline ends. The CDR3 is made up of 15 amino acids. The CDR3 bases are TGTGCCAGTAGCCAGACAGATCTAGGTGGCTACGAGCAGTACTTC. Encoded protein: CASSQTDLGGYEQYF.

The V call is TRBV7-2, the J call TRBJ1-1; weak D call: TRBD1 (5 bases). From germline, CDR1 is SGHTA and CDR2 FQGNSA. Trimming took 5 bases from V and 11 from J, leaving 12 bases between them. This CDR3 is built from 11 residues. CDR3 in DNA: TGTGCCAGCAGCCCGCTCGGGGGGGCTTTCTTT. Amino acids: CASSPLGGAFF.

This rearrangement joins TRBV6-2 or TRBV6-3 to TRBJ1-2; 7 bases line up with TRBD1. J was trimmed by 5 bases and V by 8 bases; bases with no gene match: 8. The CDR3 contains 13 residues. Germline values: CDR1 MNHEY, CDR2 SVGEGT. The CDR3 region is CASGRQGQYGYTF. The CDR3 DNA is TGTGCCAGCGGCCGACAGGGACAATATGGCTACACCTTC.

The rearrangement uses TRBV7-3 and TRBJ1-1, with D possibly TRBD1 on 5 matching bases. CDR1 SGHTA and CDR2 FQGTGA come from the germline V gene. CDR3 length: 13 residues. The ends were cut back, 5 bases at V and 7 bases at J, with 14 bases in the middle. The CDR3 DNA follows: TGTGCCAGCAGCCTCAAACGGGGGGGTGAAGCTTTCTTT. It is translated as CASSLKRGGEAFF.

The V and J genes are TRBV7-9 and TRBJ1-4; TRBD1 agrees at 9 bases. From germline, CDR1 is SEHNR and CDR2 FQNEAQ (reference sequence). Trimming took 8 bases from V and 7 from J; bases not matched to a gene: 11. The CDR3 loop spans 15 amino acids. CDR3 residues: CASGGQGFAVEKLFF. In DNA, the CDR3 is TGTGCCAGCGGAGGACAGGGGTTCGCTGTTGAAAAACTGTTTTTT.

The chain has TRBV6-6 and TRBJ2-7; D may be TRBD1 (6 bases). V dropped 5 bases and J dropped 2 bases, with 16 bases sitting between them. Germline-derived CDR1 and CDR2 are MNHNY and SVGAGI (reference sequence). The CDR3 has 15 residues. The CDR3 sequence: CASSQGQLGTYEQYF. CDR3 bases: TGTGCCAGCAGTCAAGGACAGCTTGGCACCTACGAGCAGTACTTC.

The chain links TRBV6-2 or TRBV6-3 to TRBJ1-6, with unresolved D. The V gene's germline CDR1 is MNHEY and CDR2 SVGEGT. V lost 2 bases to trimming and J lost 13 bases, with 21 bases between them. The CDR3 spans 16 residues. The CDR3 here is CASSYPVAVGVLPLHF. DNA for the CDR3: TGTGCCAGCAGTTACCCGGTGGCAGTCGGAGTCCTTCCCCTCCACTTT.

The chain joins TRBV27 to TRBJ2-1; 8 bases are shared with TRBD2. The CDR3 runs to 15 residues. From germline, CDR1 is MNHEY and CDR2 SMNVEV (reference sequence). V dropped 8 bases and J dropped 7; count of bases not matched to a gene: 13. The CDR3 nucleotides are TGTGCCAGCCAAAAAACTCCGAGACTAGCGAATGAGCAGTTCTTC. It encodes CASQKTPRLANEQFF.

The chain uses TRBV5-5 and TRBJ1-2, with a tentative D call TRBD1 (6 bases). CDR1 and CDR2 (germline): SGHKS, YYEKEE (reference sequence). The CDR3 runs 13 residues. V lost 4 bases and J 11 bases, leaving 18 bases between the germline ends. Here the CDR3 reads CASSPEGGGRYTF. The CDR3 DNA sequence: TGTGCCAGCAGCCCCGAGGGGGGAGGGAGGTACACCTTC.

V usage is TRBV9 and J usage is TRBJ1-2; D possibly corresponds to TRBD1 (6 bases). In germline, CDR1 is SGDLS, CDR2 YYNGEE. The CDR3 spans 15 residues. The germline V and J ends were trimmed by 1 base and 4 bases, with 14 bases remaining between them. CDR3 in DNA: TGTGCCAGCAGCGTATCGGGGGGCTTCGGCTATGGCTACACCTTC. As protein: CASSVSGGFGYGYTF.

This chain connects TRBV4-2 to TRBJ2-1, with a weak D call TRBD2 (5 bases). V dropped 0 bases and J dropped 6 bases, with 15 bases sitting between them. The CDR3 is 16 residues long. Germline V gene data show CDR1 as LGHNA and CDR2 as YNFKEQ. For the CDR3, the DNA is TGTGCCAGCAGCCAAGATCTAGGACTCAACCTCAATGAGCAGTTCTTC. Translating it yields CASSQDLGLNLNEQFF.

The chain employs TRBV28 and TRBJ1-2; D remains unclear. The CDR3 sequence is 15 residues long. V lost 2 bases and J 2 bases, leaving 12 bases between the germline ends. Germline values: CDR1 MDHEN, CDR2 SYDVKM. CDR3 in DNA: TGTGCCAGCAGTTTAGCCGAGAGAGTAAACTATGGCTACACCTTC. It is translated as CASSLAERVNYGYTF.

The gene calls are TRBV5-1 and TRBJ2-1; TRBD2 is a possible D gene (6 bases). CDR3 length: 16 amino acids. Between the trimmed V and J ends, which lost 4 bases and 0 bases, there was a span of 14 bases. Germline V gives CDR1 SGHRS, CDR2 YFSETQ. Here the CDR3 reads CASSDLRGSSYNEQFF. The DNA of the CDR3 is TGCGCCAGCAGCGACCTACGGGGGAGCTCCTACAATGAGCAGTTCTTC.

V is TRBV5-1 and J is TRBJ2-7, with TRBD2 as a possible D gene (5 bases). V shed 4 bases and J shed 3 bases, with 11 bases lying between them. The CDR3 sequence is 13 residues long. The germline gives CDR1 SGHRS, CDR2 YFSETQ. The CDR3 DNA reads TGCGCCAGCAGCACGCTAGCAGACTACGAGCAGTACTTC. Encoded protein: CASSTLADYEQYF.

The rearrangement links TRBV7-3 to TRBJ1-4; a possible D gene is TRBD1 (6 bases). Trimming left V 5 bases short and J 5 bases short, with 15 bases between. Per germline, CDR1 SGHTA and CDR2 FQGTGA. The CDR3 covers 15 residues. In DNA, the CDR3 is TGTGCCAGCAGCCCAACCGGGACACCGAATGAAAAACTGTTTTTT. Translating gives CASSPTGTPNEKLFF.

V and J are TRBV9 and TRBJ1-1; unclear D gene. The CDR3 has 13 residues. CDR1 is SGDLS and CDR2 is YYNGEE in the germline V gene. V was trimmed by 3 bases and J by 1 base, leaving 7 bases between them. The CDR3 DNA is TGTGCCAGCAGCGGAGGGTGGAACACTGAAGCTTTCTTT. The encoded protein is CASSGGWNTEAFF. Looking up the rest from reference TRBV9 and TRBJ1-1 gives the full variable domain: DSGVTQTPKHLITATGQRVTLRCSPRSGDLSVYWYQQSLDQGLQFLIQYYNGEERAKGNILERFSAQQFPDLHSELNLSSLELGDSALYFCASSGGWNTEAFFGQGTRLTVV.